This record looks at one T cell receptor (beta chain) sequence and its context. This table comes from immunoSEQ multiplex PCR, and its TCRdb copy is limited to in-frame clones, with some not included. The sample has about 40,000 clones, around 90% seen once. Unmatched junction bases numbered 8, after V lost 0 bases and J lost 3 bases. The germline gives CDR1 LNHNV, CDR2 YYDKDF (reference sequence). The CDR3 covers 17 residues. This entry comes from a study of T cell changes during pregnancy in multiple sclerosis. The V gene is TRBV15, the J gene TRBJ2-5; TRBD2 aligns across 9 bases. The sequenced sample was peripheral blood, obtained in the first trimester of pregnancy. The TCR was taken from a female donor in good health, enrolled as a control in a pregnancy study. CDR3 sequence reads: CATSRDNRSGRKETQYF. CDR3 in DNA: TGTGCCACCAGCAGAGATAATCGTAGCGGGAGAAAAGAGACCCAGTACTTC.